The present entry profiles one T cell receptor (beta chain) with its context. The CDR3 has 16 residues. Germline CDR1 reads LGHNA; CDR2 reads YNFKEQ. The V and J ends lost 0 bases and 1 base, in that order; junction bases with no gene match: 5. TCRdb re-derived calls from the RT-PCR reads in MiXCR, one entry per CDR3 protein. The sample has 400,000 to 500,000 distinct CDR3 sequences, roughly 17% seen once. The data derive from a study of patients and donors after allogeneic stem cell transplantation. The V call is TRBV4-2, the J call TRBJ2-5; 7 bases are a match to TRBD1. This receptor was taken from a human donor who was either an allogeneic HSCT recipient or a stem cell or donor lymphocyte infusion donor (not recorded which). It is not recorded whose cells these are; they may come from a transplant donor. Sequenced sample: blood, either unsorted or a sorted T cell fraction (not recorded which). CDR3 sequence (DNA): TGTGCCAGCAGCCAAGAACTACAGGGGTTCCAAGAGACCCAGTACTTC. Translation: CASSQELQGFQETQYF.